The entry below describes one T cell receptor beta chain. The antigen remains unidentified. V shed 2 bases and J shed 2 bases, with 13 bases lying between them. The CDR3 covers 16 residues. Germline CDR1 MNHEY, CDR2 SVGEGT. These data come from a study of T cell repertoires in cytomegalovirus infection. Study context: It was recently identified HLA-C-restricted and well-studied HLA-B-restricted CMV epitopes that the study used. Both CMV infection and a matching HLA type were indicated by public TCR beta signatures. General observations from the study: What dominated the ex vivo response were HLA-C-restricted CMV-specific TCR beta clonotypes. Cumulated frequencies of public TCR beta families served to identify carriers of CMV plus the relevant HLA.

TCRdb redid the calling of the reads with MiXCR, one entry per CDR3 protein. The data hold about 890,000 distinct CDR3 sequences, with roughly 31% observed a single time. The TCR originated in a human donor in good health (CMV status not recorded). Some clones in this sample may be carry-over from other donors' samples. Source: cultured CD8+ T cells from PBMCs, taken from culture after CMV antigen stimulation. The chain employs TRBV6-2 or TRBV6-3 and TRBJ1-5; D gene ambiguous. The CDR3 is CASSYRAGGGNQPQHF. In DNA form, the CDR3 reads TGTGCCAGCAGTTACCGGGCCGGCGGGGGCAATCAGCCCCAGCATTTT.